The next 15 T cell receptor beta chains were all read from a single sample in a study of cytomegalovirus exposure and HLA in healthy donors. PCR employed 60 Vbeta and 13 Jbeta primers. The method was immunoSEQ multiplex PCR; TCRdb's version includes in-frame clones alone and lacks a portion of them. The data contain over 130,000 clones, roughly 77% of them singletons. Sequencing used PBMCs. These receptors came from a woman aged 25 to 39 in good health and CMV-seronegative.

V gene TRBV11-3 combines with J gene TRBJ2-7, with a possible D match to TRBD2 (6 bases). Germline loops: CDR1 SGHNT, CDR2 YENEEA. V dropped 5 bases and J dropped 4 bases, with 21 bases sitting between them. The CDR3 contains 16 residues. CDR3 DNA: TGTGCCAGCAGCAAGTCGCTAAGTAGCGGAGGTTACGAGCAGTACTTC. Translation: CASSKSLSSGGYEQYF. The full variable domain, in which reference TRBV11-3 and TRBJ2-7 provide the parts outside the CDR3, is EAGVVQSPRYKIIEKKQPVAFWCNPISGHNTLYWYLQNLGQGPELLIRYENEEAVDDSQLPKDRFSAERLKGVDSTLKIQPAELGDSAVYLCASSKSLSSGGYEQYFGPGTRLTVT.

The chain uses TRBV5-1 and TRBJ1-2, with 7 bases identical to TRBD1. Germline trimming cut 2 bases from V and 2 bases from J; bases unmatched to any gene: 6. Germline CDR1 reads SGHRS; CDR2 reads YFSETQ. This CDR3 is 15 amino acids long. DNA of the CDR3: TGCGCCAGCAGCTTCGGTGACAGGGCCAACTATGGCTACACCTTC. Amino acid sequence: CASSFGDRANYGYTF.

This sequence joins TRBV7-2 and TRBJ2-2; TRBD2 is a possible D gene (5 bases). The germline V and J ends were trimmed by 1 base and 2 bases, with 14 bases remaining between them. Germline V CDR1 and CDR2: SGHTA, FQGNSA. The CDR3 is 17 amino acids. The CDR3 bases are TGTGCCAGCAGCTTAGAGCTAACTAGTCCAAACACCGGGGAGCTGTTTTTT. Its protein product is CASSLELTSPNTGELFF.

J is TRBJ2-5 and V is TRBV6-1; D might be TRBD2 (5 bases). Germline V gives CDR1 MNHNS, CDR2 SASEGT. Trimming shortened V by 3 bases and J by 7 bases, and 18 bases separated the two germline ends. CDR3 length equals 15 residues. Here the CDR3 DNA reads TGTGCCAGCAGTGATTATGGCCTACGGGGTGGGACCCAGTACTTC. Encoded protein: CASSDYGLRGGTQYF.

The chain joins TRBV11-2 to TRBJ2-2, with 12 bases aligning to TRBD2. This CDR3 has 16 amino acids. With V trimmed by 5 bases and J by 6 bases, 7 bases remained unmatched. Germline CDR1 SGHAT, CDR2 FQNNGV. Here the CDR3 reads CASSAASGGAAGELFF. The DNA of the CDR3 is TGTGCCAGCAGCGCCGCTAGCGGGGGGGCAGCCGGGGAGCTGTTTTTT. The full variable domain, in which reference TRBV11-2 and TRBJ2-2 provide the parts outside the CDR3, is EAGVAQSPRYKIIEKRQSVAFWCNPISGHATLYWYQQILGQGPKLLIQFQNNGVVDDSQLPKDRFSAERLKGVDSTLKIQPAKLEDSAVYLCASSAASGGAAGELFFGEGSRLTVL.

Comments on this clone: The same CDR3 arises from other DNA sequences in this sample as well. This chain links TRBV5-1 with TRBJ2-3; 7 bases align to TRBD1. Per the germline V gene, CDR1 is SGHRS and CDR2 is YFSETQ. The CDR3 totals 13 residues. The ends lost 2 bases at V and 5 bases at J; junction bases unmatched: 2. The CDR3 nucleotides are TGCGCCAGCAGCTTAACAGGGGTAGATACGCAGTATTTT. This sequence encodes CASSLTGVDTQYF.

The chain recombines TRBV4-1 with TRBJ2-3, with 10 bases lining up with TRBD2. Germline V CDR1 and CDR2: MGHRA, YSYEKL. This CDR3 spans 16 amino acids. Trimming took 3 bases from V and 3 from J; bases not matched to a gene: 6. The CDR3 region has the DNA TGCGCCAGCAGCCATCTAGGACTAGCGGTTACAGATACGCAGTATTTT. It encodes CASSHLGLAVTDTQYF.

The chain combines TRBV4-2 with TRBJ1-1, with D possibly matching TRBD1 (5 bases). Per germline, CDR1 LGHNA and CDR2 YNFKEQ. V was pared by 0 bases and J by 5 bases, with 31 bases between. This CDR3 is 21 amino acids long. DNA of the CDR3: TGTGCCAGCAGCCAAGATCGAACTCGCTGGGGCAGGAACCCTGGATGGACTGAAGCTTTCTTT. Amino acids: CASSQDRTRWGRNPGWTEAFF.

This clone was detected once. The CDR3 loop is CASSLWRGSSYNEQFF. CDR3 DNA sequence: TGTGCCAGCAGTTTGTGGCGGGGGAGCTCCTACAATGAGCAGTTCTTC. The chain joins TRBV28 to TRBJ2-1; 7 positions match TRBD2. The CDR3 loop spans 16 amino acids. V lost 3 bases and J lost 0; bases outside the gene matches: 5. The V gene's germline CDR1 is MDHEN and CDR2 SYDVKM.

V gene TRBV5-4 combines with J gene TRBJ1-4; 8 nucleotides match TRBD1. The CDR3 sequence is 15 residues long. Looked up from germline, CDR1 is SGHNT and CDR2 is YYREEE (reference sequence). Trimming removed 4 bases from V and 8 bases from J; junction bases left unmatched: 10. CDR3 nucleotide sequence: TGTGCCAGCAGCGAGACGGACAGGGAAAAGGAAAAACTGTTTTTT. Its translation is CASSETDREKEKLFF.

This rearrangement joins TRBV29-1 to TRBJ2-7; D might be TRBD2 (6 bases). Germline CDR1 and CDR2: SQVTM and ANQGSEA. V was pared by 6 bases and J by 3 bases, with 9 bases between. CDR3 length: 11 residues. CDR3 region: CSVEEGYEQYF. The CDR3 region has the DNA TGCAGCGTCGAGGAGGGCTACGAGCAGTACTTC.

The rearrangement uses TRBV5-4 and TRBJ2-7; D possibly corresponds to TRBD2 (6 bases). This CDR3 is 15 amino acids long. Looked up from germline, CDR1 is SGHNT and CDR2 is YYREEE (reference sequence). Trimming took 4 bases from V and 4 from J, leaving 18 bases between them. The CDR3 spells CASSPRMGGPYEQYF. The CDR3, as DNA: TGTGCCAGCAGCCCCCGCATGGGAGGACCTTACGAGCAGTACTTC.

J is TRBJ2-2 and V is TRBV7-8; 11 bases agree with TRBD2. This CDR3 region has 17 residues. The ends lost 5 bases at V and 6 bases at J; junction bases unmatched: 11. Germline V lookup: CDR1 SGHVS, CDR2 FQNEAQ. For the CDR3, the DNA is TGTGCCAGCAGCCTTGGGGTAGCGGGAGGGTGGGCCGGGGAGCTGTTTTTT. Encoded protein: CASSLGVAGGWAGELFF.

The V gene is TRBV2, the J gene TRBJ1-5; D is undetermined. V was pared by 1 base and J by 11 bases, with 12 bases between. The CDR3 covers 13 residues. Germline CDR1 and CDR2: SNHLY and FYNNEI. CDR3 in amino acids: CASSEGSGGTQHF. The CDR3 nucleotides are TGTGCCAGCAGTGAAGGCAGCGGTGGGACCCAGCATTTT.

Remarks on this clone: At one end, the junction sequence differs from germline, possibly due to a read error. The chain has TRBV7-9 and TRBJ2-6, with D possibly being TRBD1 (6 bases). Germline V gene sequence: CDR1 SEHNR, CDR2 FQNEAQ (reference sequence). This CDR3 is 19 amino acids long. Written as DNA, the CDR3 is TGTTCCAGCAGCTCTGGTTATGCAGGGGCCCCCTCTGGGGCCAACGTCCTGACTTTC. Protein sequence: CSSSSGYAGAPSGANVLTF.